This T cell receptor beta chain was observed in a study of shared clonotypes between healthy human individuals. Study-wide background: Participating donors consisted of a couple of women and a few men aged 18 to 49.

Regarding the study as a whole: Estimated clonotype richness was generally higher in naive than memory subsets.

Details on this clone: Its antigen is unidentified.

CDR3 size: 15 residues. Germline V CDR1 and CDR2: SGDLS, YYNGEE. V was pared by 0 bases and J by 5 bases, with 5 bases of the junction left unmatched. Naivety among CD8 cells was defined by CD45RO negativity and positive CCR7 selection, thereby excluding terminally differentiated effector memory CD45RA+ cells. The protocol was immunoSEQ multiplex PCR, while the TCRdb copy is restricted to in-frame clones and leaves out a portion. The repertoire holds some 2 million clones, with approximately 94% as singletons. Sample: naive CD8+ T cells sorted from blood. The V gene is TRBV9, the J gene TRBJ2-5, with 9 bases matching TRBD1. This receptor was identified in a man younger than 35 in good health. Here the CDR3 reads CASSVVGQGLETQYF. The CDR3 nucleotides are TGTGCCAGCAGCGTAGTGGGACAGGGCCTCGAGACCCAGTACTTC.